This T cell receptor beta chain derives from a study of T cell repertoires in cytomegalovirus infection. Study-level background: Carrying CMV and the relevant HLA type showed in public TCR beta signatures.

TCRdb independently ran MiXCR on the reads; one entry per CDR3 protein. The sample has around 170,000 distinct CDR3 sequences; around 15% are singletons. Findings and limits, study-wide: Clonotype analysis showed dominance of the ex vivo response by HLA-C-restricted CMV-specific TCR beta clonotypes.

Of note for this clonotype: The target antigen is unknown.

Trimming removed 5 bases from V and 9 bases from J; junction bases left unmatched: 8. The V gene's germline CDR1 is MNHNS and CDR2 SASEGT. The CDR3 runs 16 residues. This chain links TRBV6-1 with TRBJ2-2; 14 positions agree with TRBD2. Sequenced sample: PBMCs. The receptor was isolated from a human donor in good health (CMV status not recorded). Some clones in this sample may be carry-over from other donors' samples. CDR3: CASSPRLAGGLWELFF. For the CDR3, the DNA is TGTGCCAGCAGTCCCAGACTAGCGGGGGGGCTCTGGGAGCTGTTTTTT.